These 31 T cell receptor beta chains came from one sample sequenced in a study of regulatory T cells in long-lasting Graves disease. Time point here: persistent/refractory GD, antithyroid drugs over 5 years with positive TRAb. Preparation of the TCR library used RNA extracted from PBMCs. Arm-PCR of CDR3 regions and iRepertoire HTBI primers were used to build TCR beta libraries. One entry per CDR3 protein results from TCRdb running MiXCR on the multiplex PCR reads. In the table there are roughly 300,000 distinct CDR3 sequences, 20% to 25% of which are singletons. The sequences come from peripheral blood mononuclear cells (PBMCs), collected when the disease was refractory, from a patient treated with antithyroid drugs. These receptors were taken from a female donor with Graves disease.

About this clonotype: Being one base from a much bigger clone, this may be a read error. The J gene is TRBJ2-5, the V gene TRBV6-2 or TRBV6-3, with TRBD1 as a possible D gene (6 bases). The CDR3 totals 15 residues. V shed 5 bases and J shed 5 bases, with 18 bases lying between them. In germline, CDR1 is MNHEY, CDR2 SVGEGT. CDR3 residues: CASSENRERMETQYF. The DNA for the CDR3 is TGTGCCAGCAGTGAAAACAGGGAGAGGATGGAGACCCAGTACTTC.

On this clonotype: It may be a read error: a sequence one base away is much more abundant. The conserved phenylalanine or tryptophan normally closing the CDR3 is absent here, so this likely arose from a read error. The rearrangement links TRBV11-2 to TRBJ2-1; D gene uncertain. Germline CDR1 and CDR2: SGHAT and FQNNGV. This CDR3 comprises 15 residues. The ends were cut back, 4 bases at V and 5 bases at J, with 15 bases in the middle. The CDR3 DNA reads TGTGCCAGCAGCTCCCGACTCCACCCCGACAATGAGCAGTTCTCC. As protein: CASSSRLHPDNEQFS.

This clonotype appeared many times. The genes are TRBV2 and TRBJ2-7; D may be TRBD1 or TRBD2 (5 bases each). V lost 2 bases, J lost 2 bases, and 13 bases lay in between. Germline values: CDR1 SNHLY, CDR2 FYNNEI. The CDR3 is 15 amino acids. The CDR3 is CASSEPGDAPYEQYF. As DNA, the CDR3 is TGTGCCAGCAGTGAACCTGGGGACGCACCCTACGAGCAGTACTTC.

About this clonotype itself: With a much larger clone just one base away, this may be a read error. The rearrangement uses TRBV12-3 or TRBV12-4 and TRBJ2-5, with 8 bases fitting TRBD2. This CDR3 comprises 16 residues. In nucleotides, the CDR3 is TGTGCCAACAGTTTCCCTCAGCGGGAGAGTGAAGAGACCCAGTACTTC. Protein: CANSFPQRESEETQYF.

This clonotype has a count of ten or more. The J gene is TRBJ2-7, the V gene TRBV6-5, with 11 bases that match TRBD2. Germline V gene sequence: CDR1 MNHEY, CDR2 SVGAGI. The CDR3 runs to 15 residues. The V and J ends lost 2 bases and 5 bases, in that order; junction bases with no gene match: 5. CDR3 DNA sequence: TGTGCCAGCAGTTACGCGACTAGCGGGACCGACGAGCAGTACTTC. This encodes CASSYATSGTDEQYF.

This clonotype was recorded at least ten times. The J gene is TRBJ2-5, the V gene TRBV7-2; TRBD2 is a possible D gene (5 bases). The CDR3 loop spans 14 amino acids. Germline V gene sequence: CDR1 SGHTA, CDR2 FQGNSA. Trimming took off 0 bases at V and 1 base at J, with 6 bases between the two ends. The CDR3 loop is CASSLARAQETQYF. The CDR3 DNA sequence: TGTGCCAGCAGCTTAGCGAGGGCCCAAGAGACCCAGTACTTC.

V is TRBV7-2 and J is TRBJ2-3, with 11 bases fitting TRBD2. Trimming at V came to 3 bases and at J to 3 bases, leaving 17 bases not matched to a gene. This CDR3 has 20 residues. Germline-derived CDR1 and CDR2 are SGHTA and FQGNSA. The CDR3 DNA follows: TGTGCCAGCAGCTTTTATGATACTAGCGGGAGTGATGTGGGAACAGATACGCAGTATTTT. Protein: CASSFYDTSGSDVGTDTQYF.

This clonotype was found many times. The chain employs TRBV20-1 and TRBJ2-5; 8 nucleotides line up with TRBD2. Per germline, CDR1 DFQATT and CDR2 SNEGSKA (reference sequence). V shed 6 bases, J shed 5 bases, and the junction held 14 bases outside the gene matches. The length of the CDR3 is 15 residues. This chain's CDR3 is CSAKRAAGVWETQYF. CDR3 DNA sequence: TGCAGTGCGAAAAGGGCAGCGGGAGTATGGGAGACCCAGTACTTC.

The chain is built from TRBV30 and TRBJ1-2, with a weak D call TRBD1 (6 bases). Looked up from germline, CDR1 is GTSNPN and CDR2 is SVGIG (reference sequence). This CDR3 has 12 residues. Deletions cut 2 bases from V and 2 bases from J, with 6 bases between. The CDR3 loop reads CAWSTGNYGYTF. The CDR3 DNA reads as TGTGCCTGGAGTACAGGGAACTATGGCTACACCTTC.

This clonotype was seen many times. The rearrangement uses TRBV15 and TRBJ1-3; 8 bases line up with TRBD1. The CDR3 has 15 amino acids. Losses at the gene ends were 5 bases for V and 0 bases for J; bases not matched to a gene: 3. CDR1 LNHNV and CDR2 YYDKDF come from the germline V gene (reference sequence). As DNA, the CDR3 is TGTGCCACCAGCCGGGACAGGAGCTCTGGAAACACCATATATTTT. Translated: CATSRDRSSGNTIYF. Variable domain in full (rest from reference TRBV15 and TRBJ1-3): DAMVIQNPRYQVTQFGKPVTLSCSQTLNHNVMYWYQQKSSQAPKLLFHYYDKDFNNEADTPDNFQSRRPNTSFCFLDIRSPGLGDTAMYLCATSRDRSSGNTIYFGEGSWLTVV.

This clonotype occurred many times. V is TRBV28 and J is TRBJ2-4; the match to TRBD2 covers 12 bases. CDR1 is MDHEN and CDR2 is SYDVKM in the germline V gene. V shed 4 bases, J shed 0 bases, and the junction held 7 bases outside the gene matches. This CDR3 is 18 amino acids long. Here the CDR3 DNA reads TGTGCCAGCAGTTCAACGGGACTAGCGGGCCTAGCCAAAAACATTCAGTACTTC. Translated: CASSSTGLAGLAKNIQYF.

This chain connects TRBV7-2 to TRBJ2-1; D possibly corresponds to TRBD1 (5 bases). The CDR3 is 16 residues long. Trimming stripped 5 bases from V and 0 bases from J, with 14 bases between. Per the germline V gene, CDR1 is SGHTA and CDR2 is FQGNSA. The CDR3: CASSLRVWGSYNEQFF. CDR3 bases: TGTGCCAGCAGCCTCAGGGTTTGGGGCTCCTACAATGAGCAGTTCTTC.

V and J are TRBV7-2 and TRBJ2-5; 13 bases match TRBD2. Losses at the gene ends were 2 bases for V and 10 bases for J; bases not matched to a gene: 4. CDR1 is SGHTA and CDR2 is FQGNSA in the germline V gene. CDR3 length equals 14 residues. The CDR3 coding sequence is TGTGCCAGCAGCTTAACCACTAGCGGGGGGGGCCAGTACTTC. Translating gives CASSLTTSGGGQYF.

The chain employs TRBV5-1 and TRBJ2-1; TRBD2 matches at 10 bases. V lost 0 bases to trimming and J lost 1 base; unmatched junction nucleotides: 10. Germline V gives CDR1 SGHRS, CDR2 YFSETQ. This CDR3 region has 19 residues. CDR3 sequence reads: CASSLGRKLAGVSYNEQFF. For the CDR3, the DNA is TGCGCCAGCAGCTTGGGCCGGAAGCTAGCGGGAGTTTCCTACAATGAGCAGTTCTTC.

This clonotype occurred a few times. The CDR3 region is CASSQDSTLTPNTEAFF. CDR3 DNA sequence: TGTGCCAGCAGCCAAGATAGTACCCTTACTCCGAACACTGAAGCTTTCTTT. This chain joins TRBV4-2 and TRBJ1-1; D unresolved. The CDR3 covers 17 residues. CDR1 and CDR2 from the germline V gene are LGHNA and YNFKEQ. Trimming cost V 0 bases and J 1 base, with 15 bases left between them.

This clonotype showed up many times. The DNA for the CDR3 is TGTGCCAGCAGCTTAGTTGTAGTGGGATCGAGGGGGGACCAAGAGACCCAGTACTTC. This codes for CASSLVVVGSRGDQETQYF. This sequence joins TRBV11-2 and TRBJ2-5, with D perhaps TRBD1 or TRBD2 (6 bases each). Between the trimmed V and J ends, which lost 1 base and 0 bases, there was a span of 21 bases. This CDR3 comprises 19 residues. The germline V gene has CDR1 SGHAT and CDR2 FQNNGV.

This clonotype came up many times. The gene calls are TRBV2 and TRBJ2-7, with D perhaps being TRBD1 or TRBD2 (5 bases each). The V gene's germline CDR1 is SNHLY and CDR2 FYNNEI. The CDR3 contains 15 residues. Trimming pared 2 bases from V and 6 bases from J, leaving 17 bases between. The DNA for the CDR3 is TGTGCCAGCAGTGAAAGTCCCCCCGGGGCCCTCGAGCAGTACTTC. Translating gives CASSESPPGALEQYF.

The sample holds a few counts of this clonotype. The chain uses TRBV19 and TRBJ2-7, with 8 bases fitting TRBD2. CDR3 length: 16 amino acids. J was trimmed by 0 bases and V by 2 bases; bases with no gene match: 6. Germline CDR1 is LNHDA and CDR2 is SQIVND (reference sequence). In DNA form, the CDR3 reads TGTGCCAGTAGTATAAGTAGCGGGGCCCCCTCCTACGAGCAGTACTTC. Protein sequence: CASSISSGAPSYEQYF.

There are a few counts of this clonotype. This chain connects TRBV20-1 to TRBJ2-7, with D tentatively TRBD1 (5 bases). CDR1 DFQATT and CDR2 SNEGSKA come from the germline V gene (reference sequence). The CDR3 runs to 13 residues. The V gene lost 6 bases and the J gene lost 3 bases, with 15 bases spanning the gap. CDR3: CSAQGAHFYEQYF. In nucleotides, the CDR3 is TGCAGTGCCCAAGGGGCTCACTTCTACGAGCAGTACTTC.

Only a few counts were recorded for this clonotype. The V gene is TRBV20-1, the J gene TRBJ1-2; a weak D match, TRBD1 (5 bases). The germline V and J ends were trimmed by 1 base and 3 bases, with 15 bases remaining between them. The germline V gene has CDR1 DFQATT and CDR2 SNEGSKA (reference sequence). The CDR3 length is 15 residues. The CDR3 DNA reads TGCAGTGCTAGAGGGGGGAGGGGTTTTGACTATGGCTACACCTTC. Translation: CSARGGRGFDYGYTF.

This chain joins TRBV6-1 and TRBJ1-5; D unclear. With 0 bases removed from V and 3 bases from J, the gap between germline ends came to 12 bases. This CDR3 has 16 residues. Germline CDR1 is MNHNS and CDR2 is SASEGT. In DNA, the CDR3 is TGTGCCAGCAGTGAAGCCGGACGCGGCGTCAATCAGCCCCAGCATTTT. The encoded protein is CASSEAGRGVNQPQHF.

This clonotype was observed a single time. This chain joins TRBV24-1 and TRBJ2-1; D ambiguous. Trimming left V 1 base short and J 6 bases short, with 9 bases between. CDR3 size: 14 residues. Germline CDR1 is KGHDR and CDR2 is SFDVKD. CDR3 sequence (DNA): TGTGCCACCAGTGATTTCTTTGGAAGCAATGAGCAGTTCTTC. It translates to CATSDFFGSNEQFF.

This sequence joins TRBV5-1 and TRBJ2-7, with D possibly being TRBD2 (5 bases). CDR3 length: 13 amino acids. Germline CDR1 is SGHRS and CDR2 is YFSETQ. V lost 0 bases, J lost 6 bases, and 10 bases lay in between. The CDR3 spells CASSLGPGSEQYF. The CDR3 DNA reads as TGCGCCAGCAGCTTGGGTCCGGGGAGCGAGCAGTACTTC.

This clonotype was detected ten times or more. The chain employs TRBV6-2 or TRBV6-3 and TRBJ1-1, with TRBD1 as a possible D gene (5 bases). Germline V gene data show CDR1 as MNHEY and CDR2 as SVGEGT. Between the trimmed V and J ends, which lost 2 bases and 1 base, there was a span of 11 bases. The CDR3 length is 15 residues. The CDR3 here is CASSYLGLPNTEAFF. The CDR3 DNA reads TGTGCCAGCAGTTACCTGGGACTCCCGAACACTGAAGCTTTCTTT.

The chain employs TRBV20-1 and TRBJ2-7, with D hard to call. Trimming removed 2 bases from V and 4 bases from J, with 15 bases in between. This CDR3 spans 14 amino acids. Germline V lookup: CDR1 DFQATT, CDR2 SNEGSKA (reference sequence). The CDR3 sequence: CSARPPGRGYEQYF. CDR3 DNA: TGCAGTGCTAGACCTCCGGGCCGAGGATACGAGCAGTACTTC.

The chain has TRBV11-2 and TRBJ2-3, with TRBD2 identical over 7 bases. From germline, CDR1 is SGHAT and CDR2 FQNNGV. V dropped 5 bases and J dropped 3; count of bases not matched to a gene: 8. The CDR3 loop spans 15 amino acids. In DNA, the CDR3 is TGTGCCAGCAGCCTGCTAGCGGTTATTACAGATACGCAGTATTTT. Amino acids: CASSLLAVITDTQYF. The variable domain in full, completed from reference TRBV11-2 and TRBJ2-3, reads EAGVAQSPRYKIIEKRQSVAFWCNPISGHATLYWYQQILGQGPKLLIQFQNNGVVDDSQLPKDRFSAERLKGVDSTLKIQPAKLEDSAVYLCASSLLAVITDTQYFGPGTRLTVL.

This chain uses TRBV9 with TRBJ2-2; 7 nucleotides line up with TRBD2. Per the germline V gene, CDR1 is SGDLS and CDR2 is YYNGEE. After removal of 3 bases from V and 7 bases from J, the junction contained 9 bases not matched to a gene. CDR3 length: 15 amino acids. In nucleotides, the CDR3 is TGTGCCAGCAGCGCAAGCGGGGAGGCCGACGGGGAGCTGTTTTTT. Translation: CASSASGEADGELFF.

This clonotype was counted at least ten times. The chain recombines TRBV28 with TRBJ2-7, with 14 nucleotides matching TRBD2. Germline lookup yields CDR1 MDHEN and CDR2 SYDVKM. There are 15 residues in the CDR3. Trimming removed 5 bases from V and 5 bases from J; junction bases left unmatched: 5. The CDR3 protein is CASSLTSGRVNEQYF. CDR3 coding DNA: TGTGCCAGCAGTCTGACTAGCGGGAGGGTCAACGAGCAGTACTTC.

The rearrangement uses TRBV27 and TRBJ2-7; D is unresolved. Germline CDR1 is MNHEY and CDR2 is SMNVEV (reference sequence). Trimming cost V 4 bases and J 2 bases, with 15 bases left between them. This CDR3 region has 15 residues. The CDR3 region is CASSSVPVDPYEQYF. The DNA of the CDR3 is TGTGCCAGCAGTTCCGTACCGGTAGACCCCTACGAGCAGTACTTC.

This clonotype has a count of ten or more. The chain is built from TRBV29-1 and TRBJ1-1, with D uncertain. CDR1 and CDR2 (germline): SQVTM, ANQGSEA. V was clipped by 0 bases and J by 4 bases, with 15 bases between them. The CDR3 has 15 residues. The CDR3 reads CSVEDAELKGTEAFF. CDR3 DNA: TGCAGCGTTGAAGATGCCGAGCTCAAGGGCACTGAAGCTTTCTTT.

This chain connects TRBV5-1 to TRBJ2-7; 11 nucleotides match TRBD1. The junction had 3 bases not matched to a gene; V was cut back by 5 bases and J by 5 bases. There are 13 residues in the CDR3. Looked up from germline, CDR1 is SGHRS and CDR2 is YFSETQ. CDR3 sequence (DNA): TGCGCCAGCAGAGGACAGGGGGCCGACGAGCAGTACTTC. Amino acids: CASRGQGADEQYF.